This TCR beta chain was captured in a study of vaccination and CD4 T cells after COVID-19. This CDR3 has 12 amino acids. Germline V lookup: CDR1 SGHVT, CDR2 SQSDAQ. Trimming cost V 11 bases and J 3 bases, with 10 bases left between them. Sequenced with the Oncomine TCR Beta short-read assay was DNA taken from cultured CD4+ T cells. DNA came from CD4+ T cells after culture. TCRdb reprocessed the PCR reads via MiXCR and lists one record per CDR3 protein. The sample carries roughly 20,000 distinct CDR3 sequences, about 43% recorded once. Treatment of the sample: approximately 9-day PBMC culture with coronavirus spike peptide pools or control peptides (ViraFEST assay). Peptide-pool expansion of antigen-specific T cells preceded TCR sequencing in ViraFEST. Peptide pools at 10 ug/ml and IL-2 at roughly 9.3 IU/ml were added to cultures of around 1.9 million PBMCs per well. This clonotype was counted a few times. No antigen is known for it.

The sequence came from a human donor who had recovered from COVID-19. Here the sequenced sample was CD4+ T cells from blood, cultured in vitro, taken after SARS-CoV-2 vaccination. This chain links TRBV7-4 with TRBJ2-2; weak D call: TRBD2 (6 bases). Written as DNA, the CDR3 is TGTGCCCCCGGGGGAGACACCGGGGAGCTGTTTTTT. The encoded protein is CAPGGDTGELFF. The entire variable domain, with the rest obtained from reference TRBV7-4 and TRBJ2-2, is as follows: GAGVSQSPRYKVAKRGRDVALRCDSISGHVTLYWYRQTLGQGSEVLTYSQSDAQRDKSGRPSGRFSAERPERSVSTLKIQRTEQGDSAVYLCAPGGDTGELFFGEGSRLTVL.